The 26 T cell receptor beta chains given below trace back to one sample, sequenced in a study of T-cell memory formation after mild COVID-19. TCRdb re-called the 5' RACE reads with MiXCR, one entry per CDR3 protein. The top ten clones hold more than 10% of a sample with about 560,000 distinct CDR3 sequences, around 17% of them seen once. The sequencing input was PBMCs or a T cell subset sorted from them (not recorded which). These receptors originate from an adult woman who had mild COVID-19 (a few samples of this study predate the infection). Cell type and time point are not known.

CDR3 coding DNA: TGTGCCAGCAGCTTAGCGGTCCAGGGCGTAAAGACCCAGTACTTC. Residues: CASSLAVQGVKTQYF. The V and J genes are TRBV7-9 and TRBJ2-5; maybe TRBD1 (5 bases). This CDR3 contains 15 residues. In germline, CDR1 is SEHNR, CDR2 FQNEAQ (reference sequence). Trimming removed 0 bases from V and 6 bases from J, with 14 bases in between.

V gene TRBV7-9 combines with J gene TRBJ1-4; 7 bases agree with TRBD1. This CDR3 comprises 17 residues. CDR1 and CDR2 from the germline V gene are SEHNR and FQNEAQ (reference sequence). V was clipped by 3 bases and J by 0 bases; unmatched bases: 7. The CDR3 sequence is CASSLRQGSATNEKLFF. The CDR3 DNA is TGTGCCAGCAGCTTGCGACAGGGATCCGCAACTAATGAAAAACTGTTTTTT.

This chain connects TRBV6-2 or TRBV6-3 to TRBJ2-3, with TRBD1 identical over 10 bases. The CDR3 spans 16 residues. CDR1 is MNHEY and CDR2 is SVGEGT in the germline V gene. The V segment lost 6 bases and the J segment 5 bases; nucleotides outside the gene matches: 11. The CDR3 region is CASRLVWTGGQDTQYF. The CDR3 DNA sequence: TGTGCCAGCAGGCTGGTTTGGACAGGGGGGCAAGATACGCAGTATTTT.

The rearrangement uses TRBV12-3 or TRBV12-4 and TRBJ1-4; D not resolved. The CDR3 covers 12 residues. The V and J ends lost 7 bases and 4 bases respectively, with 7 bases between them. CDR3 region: CASTGFNEKLFF. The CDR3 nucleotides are TGTGCCAGCACCGGGTTTAATGAAAAACTGTTTTTT.

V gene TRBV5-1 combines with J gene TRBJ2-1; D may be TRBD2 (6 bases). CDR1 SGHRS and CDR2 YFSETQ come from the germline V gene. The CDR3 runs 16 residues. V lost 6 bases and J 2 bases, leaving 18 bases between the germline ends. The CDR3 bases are TGCGCCAGCAACCCGGTGGAGGGCGGCGCCTACAATGAGCAGTTCTTC. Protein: CASNPVEGGAYNEQFF.

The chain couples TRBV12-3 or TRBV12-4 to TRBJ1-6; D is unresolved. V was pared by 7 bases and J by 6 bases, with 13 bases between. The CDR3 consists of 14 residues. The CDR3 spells CASKERYFNSPLHF. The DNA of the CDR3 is TGTGCCAGCAAGGAAAGGTATTTTAATTCACCCCTCCACTTT.

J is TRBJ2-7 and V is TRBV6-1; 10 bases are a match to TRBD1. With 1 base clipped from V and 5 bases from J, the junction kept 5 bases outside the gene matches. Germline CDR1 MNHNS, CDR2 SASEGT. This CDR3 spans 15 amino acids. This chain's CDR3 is CASSEGTGGVDEQYF. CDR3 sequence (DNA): TGTGCCAGCAGTGAAGGGACAGGGGGTGTGGACGAGCAGTACTTC.

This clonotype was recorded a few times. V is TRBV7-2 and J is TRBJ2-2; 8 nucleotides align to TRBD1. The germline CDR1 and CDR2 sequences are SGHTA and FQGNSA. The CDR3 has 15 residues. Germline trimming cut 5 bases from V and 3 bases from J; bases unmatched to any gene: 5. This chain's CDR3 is CASSPRGRHTGELFF. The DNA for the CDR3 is TGTGCCAGCAGCCCCAGGGGGCGGCACACCGGGGAGCTGTTTTTT.

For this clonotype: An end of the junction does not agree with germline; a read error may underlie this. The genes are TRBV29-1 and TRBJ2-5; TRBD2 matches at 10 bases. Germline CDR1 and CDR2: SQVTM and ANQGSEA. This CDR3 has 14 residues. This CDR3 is CSVAGLAASEAQYF. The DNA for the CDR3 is TGCAGCGTTGCCGGACTAGCGGCCTCAGAGGCCCAGTACTTC. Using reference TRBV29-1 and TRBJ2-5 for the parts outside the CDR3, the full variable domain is SAVISQKPSRDICQRGTSLTIQCQVDSQVTMMFWYRQQPGQSLTLIATANQGSEATYESGFVIDKFPISRPNLTFSTLTVSNMSPEDSSIYLCSVAGLAASEAQYFGPGTRLLVL.

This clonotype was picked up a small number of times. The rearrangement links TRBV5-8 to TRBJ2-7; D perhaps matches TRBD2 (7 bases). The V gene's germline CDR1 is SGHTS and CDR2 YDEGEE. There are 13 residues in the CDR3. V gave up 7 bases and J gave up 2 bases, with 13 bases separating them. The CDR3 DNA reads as TGTGCCAGCCCGAGGGGGGGAGCCTACGAGCAGTACTTC. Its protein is CASPRGGAYEQYF.

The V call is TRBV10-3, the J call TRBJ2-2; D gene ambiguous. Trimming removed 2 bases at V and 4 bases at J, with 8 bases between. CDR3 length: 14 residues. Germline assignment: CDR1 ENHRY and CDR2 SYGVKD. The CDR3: CAISEDSATGELFF. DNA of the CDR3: TGTGCCATCAGTGAGGACTCGGCCACCGGGGAGCTGTTTTTT.

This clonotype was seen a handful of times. CDR3 sequence (DNA): TGCGCCAGCAGCTCTTACAGCTCCTACAATGAGCAGTTCTTC. Its translation: CASSSYSSYNEQFF. The gene calls are TRBV5-1 and TRBJ2-1; D not certain. Germline CDR1 SGHRS, CDR2 YFSETQ. The CDR3 is 14 residues long. Trimming took 3 bases from V and 0 from J, leaving 7 bases between them.

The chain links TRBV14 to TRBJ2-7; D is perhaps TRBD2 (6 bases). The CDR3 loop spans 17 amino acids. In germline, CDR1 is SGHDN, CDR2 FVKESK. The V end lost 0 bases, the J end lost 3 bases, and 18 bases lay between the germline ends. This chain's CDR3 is CASSQDMGDWNLYEQYF. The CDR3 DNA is TGTGCCAGCAGCCAAGATATGGGGGACTGGAACCTCTACGAGCAGTACTTC.

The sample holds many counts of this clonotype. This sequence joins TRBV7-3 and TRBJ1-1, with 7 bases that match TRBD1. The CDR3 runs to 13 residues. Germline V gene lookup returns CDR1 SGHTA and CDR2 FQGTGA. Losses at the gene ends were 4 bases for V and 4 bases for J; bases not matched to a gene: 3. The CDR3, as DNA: TGTGCCAGCAGCTCCCACAGGGGCACTGAAGCTTTCTTT. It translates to CASSSHRGTEAFF.

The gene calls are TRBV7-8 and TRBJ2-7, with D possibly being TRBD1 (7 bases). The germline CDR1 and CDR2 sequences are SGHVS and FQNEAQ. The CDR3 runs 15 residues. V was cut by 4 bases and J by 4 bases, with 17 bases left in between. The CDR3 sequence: CASSYRAGQLYEQYF. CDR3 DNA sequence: TGTGCCAGCAGCTACCGGGCGGGACAGCTATACGAGCAGTACTTC.

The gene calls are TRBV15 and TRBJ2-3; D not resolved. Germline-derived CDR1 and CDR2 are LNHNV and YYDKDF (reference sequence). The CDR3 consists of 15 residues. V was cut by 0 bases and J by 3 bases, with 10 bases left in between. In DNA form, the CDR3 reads TGTGCCACCAGCAGAGACCTGGGTGGGACAGATACGCAGTATTTT. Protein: CATSRDLGGTDTQYF.

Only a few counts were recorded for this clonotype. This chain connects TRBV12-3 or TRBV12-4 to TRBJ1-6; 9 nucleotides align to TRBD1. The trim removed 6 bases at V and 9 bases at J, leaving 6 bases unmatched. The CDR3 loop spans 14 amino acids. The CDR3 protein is CASSRTGAGSPLHF. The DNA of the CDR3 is TGTGCCAGCAGCCGGACAGGGGCAGGTTCACCCCTCCACTTT.

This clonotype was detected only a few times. The CDR3 DNA sequence: TGTGCCAGCAGCTCGCGCTGGGACGGGCAAGAGACCCAGTACTTC. It translates to CASSSRWDGQETQYF. The chain employs TRBV7-9 and TRBJ2-5, with D possibly being TRBD1 or TRBD2 (5 bases each). The germline V gene encodes CDR1 SEHNR and CDR2 FQNEAQ (reference sequence). Trimming took off 4 bases at V and 2 bases at J, with 14 bases between the two ends. This CDR3 is 15 amino acids long.

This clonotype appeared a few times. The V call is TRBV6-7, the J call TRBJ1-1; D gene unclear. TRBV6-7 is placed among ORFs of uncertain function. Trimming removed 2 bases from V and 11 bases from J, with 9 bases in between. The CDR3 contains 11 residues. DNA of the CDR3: TGTGCCAGCAGTTACAATCACTGTGCTTTCTTT. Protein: CASSYNHCAFF.

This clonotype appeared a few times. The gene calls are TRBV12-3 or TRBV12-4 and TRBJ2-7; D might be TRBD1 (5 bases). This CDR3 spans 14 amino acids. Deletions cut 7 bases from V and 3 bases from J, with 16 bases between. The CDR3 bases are TGTGCCAGCAACCCTCAGGGTCCCCTCTACGAGCAGTACTTC. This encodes CASNPQGPLYEQYF.

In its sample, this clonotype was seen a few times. The DNA of the CDR3 is TGTGCCACCAGCAGTGTCCCTTCCTACAATGAGCAGTTCTTC. It specifies CATSSVPSYNEQFF. This sequence joins TRBV15 and TRBJ2-1; D is ambiguous. This CDR3 spans 14 amino acids. V shed 3 bases and J shed 1 base, with 7 bases lying between them. The germline V gene encodes CDR1 LNHNV and CDR2 YYDKDF (reference sequence). The full variable domain, in which reference TRBV15 and TRBJ2-1 provide the parts outside the CDR3, is DAMVIQNPRYQVTQFGKPVTLSCSQTLNHNVMYWYQQKSSQAPKLLFHYYDKDFNNEADTPDNFQSRRPNTSFCFLDIRSPGLGDTAMYLCATSSVPSYNEQFFGPGTRLTVL.

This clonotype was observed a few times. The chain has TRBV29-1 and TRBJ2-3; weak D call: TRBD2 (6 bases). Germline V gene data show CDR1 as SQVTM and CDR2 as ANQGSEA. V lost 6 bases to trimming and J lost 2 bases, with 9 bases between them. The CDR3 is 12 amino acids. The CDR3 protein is CSVGGTTDTQYF. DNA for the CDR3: TGCAGCGTGGGCGGGACCACAGATACGCAGTATTTT.

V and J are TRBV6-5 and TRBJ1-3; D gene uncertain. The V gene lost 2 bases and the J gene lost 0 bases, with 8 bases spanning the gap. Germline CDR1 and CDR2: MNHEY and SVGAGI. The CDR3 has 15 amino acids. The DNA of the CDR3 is TGTGCCAGCAGTTACAGAGGCAGCTCTGGAAACACCATATATTTT. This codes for CASSYRGSSGNTIYF.

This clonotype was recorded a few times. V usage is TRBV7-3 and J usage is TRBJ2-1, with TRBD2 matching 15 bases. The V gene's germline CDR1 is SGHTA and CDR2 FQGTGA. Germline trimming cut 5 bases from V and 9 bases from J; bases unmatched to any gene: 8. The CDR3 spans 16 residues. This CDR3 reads CASSPWTSGGAVEQFF. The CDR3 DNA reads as TGTGCCAGCAGCCCCTGGACTAGCGGGGGGGCGGTTGAGCAGTTCTTC.

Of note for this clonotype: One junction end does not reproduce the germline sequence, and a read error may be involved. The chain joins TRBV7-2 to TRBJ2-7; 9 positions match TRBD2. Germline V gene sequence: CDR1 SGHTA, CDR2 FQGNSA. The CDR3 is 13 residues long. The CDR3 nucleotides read TGTGCCAGCAGCTTCCCCGGGCTAGCGGGGCGAGTCTTC. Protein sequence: CASSFPGLAGRVF.

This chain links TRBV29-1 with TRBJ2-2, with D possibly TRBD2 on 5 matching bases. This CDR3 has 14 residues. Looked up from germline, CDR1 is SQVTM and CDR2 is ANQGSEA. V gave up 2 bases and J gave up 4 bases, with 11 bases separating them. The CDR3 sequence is CSVESGVATGELFF. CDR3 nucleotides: TGCAGCGTTGAATCCGGGGTGGCCACCGGGGAGCTGTTTTTT.